This T cell receptor beta chain was sequenced for a study of shared clonotypes between healthy human individuals. The test was conducted at deep level. Sequencing of unsorted PBMC DNA was carried out using ten immunoSEQ deep assay plates. Produced via immunoSEQ multiplex PCR; TCRdb's table is partial and in-frame only. Here the sample spans some 510,000 clones, 70% to 80% being singletons. Trimming shortened V by 3 bases and J by 2 bases, and 24 bases separated the two germline ends. CDR3 length equals 19 residues. Germline V gene data show CDR1 as SGDLS and CDR2 as YYNGEE. This clone was counted many times.

The sequence derives from a woman aged 40 to 49 in good health. Some clones in this sample may be carry-over from other donors' samples. Sample: PBMCs. This chain connects TRBV9 to TRBJ1-3; a weak D match, TRBD1 (5 bases). The DNA of the CDR3 is TGTGCCAGCAGCGCGCGGACGGGGCGAGGAGGTTTGGCTGGAAACACCATATATTTT. As protein: CASSARTGRGGLAGNTIYF. The full variable domain, its missing parts supplied by reference TRBV9 and TRBJ1-3, is DSGVTQTPKHLITATGQRVTLRCSPRSGDLSVYWYQQSLDQGLQFLIQYYNGEERAKGNILERFSAQQFPDLHSELNLSSLELGDSALYFCASSARTGRGGLAGNTIYFGEGSWLTVV.